The present TCR beta chain was sequenced within a study of cytomegalovirus exposure and HLA in healthy donors. This CDR3 has 14 residues. V lost 2 bases and J lost 4, with 11 bases in between. Per germline, CDR1 MNHNY and CDR2 SVGAGI (reference sequence). Use of 60 Vbeta and 13 Jbeta primers characterized the PCR. Repertoires were generated with immunoSEQ multiplex PCR, while TCRdb's copy carries only in-frame clones and drops some. This table lists about 190,000 clones. The chain couples TRBV6-6 to TRBJ1-1; D remains unclear. This clonotype was obtained from a woman under 40 in good health and CMV-seropositive. The sample was PBMCs. This chain's CDR3 is CASSYLPESTEAFF. The CDR3 DNA reads as TGTGCCAGCAGTTACCTGCCGGAGAGCACTGAAGCTTTCTTT.